Sequencing of this TCR beta chain was carried out in a study of blood T cell repertoires in COVID-19. On the study more broadly: Researchers got acute and convalescent COVID-19 samples from the United States, Italy and Spain.

Repertoires were generated with immunoSEQ multiplex PCR, while TCRdb's copy carries only in-frame clones and drops some. The repertoire has around 250,000 clones, around 87% of them found once; the top ten carry around 7.3%. The germline V gene has CDR1 MDHEN and CDR2 SYDVKM. V was clipped by 6 bases and J by 8 bases; unmatched bases: 13. This CDR3 region has 15 residues. The specimen sequenced was peripheral blood. This receptor was identified in an older woman with active or convalescent COVID-19. This chain joins TRBV28 and TRBJ1-2; 9 bases agree with TRBD1. CDR3 nucleotides: TGTGCCAGCAGCCCTGGGGGACAGGGAAGTCGGGGCTACACCTTC. Its protein is CASSPGGQGSRGYTF.